This section outlines one TCR beta chain sequence together with its context. This clonotype was observed at least ten times. There is no known antigen for this receptor. Per-base qualities were not stored, and no clone one base away is much larger. The data were obtained in a study of prognosis after radiotherapy for stage I lung cancer (dated by TCRdb to 2020 to 2023). Regarding the research as a whole: Around 18 stage I NSCLC patients were enrolled in Nanjing, China, between early 2018 and January 2019. The cohort was made up of around 13 men and roughly 6 women, with a median age of around 70 years and an age range of about 50 to 90 years. Every patient was deemed medically inoperable, more than ten because of comorbidities and several because they refused surgery. Four of the 19 patients developed distant metastases after SBRT, at a median of about seven months; the other 15 showed no significant progression. Peripheral blood TCR beta repertoires were profiled in stage I NSCLC patients before and after stereotactic body radiotherapy, and the repertoires were related to distant failure. The study took one blood sample before SBRT and one after SBRT from each of approximately 19 patients and sequenced all 40 or so samples. SBRT was delivered in 3 to 5 fractions with a biologically effective dose of at least 100 Gy, and image-guided IMRT or VMAT was used for delivery. Patients with newly diagnosed primary stage I lung tumors numbered more than 11, with roughly five others having oligometastatic NSCLC after surgical resection of the primary tumor. In every patient, SBRT was given without any concurrent therapy. Squamous cell carcinoma histology was identified in several patients, and adenocarcinoma histology was identified in more than ten patients.

The TCR beta CDR3 region was amplified from genomic DNA by two rounds of multiplex PCR. The first PCR round used primers specific to each TRBV and TRBJ gene, with sequences filed in Chinese patent CN105087789A. Universal primers were used in the second round of PCR. The Roche High Pure PCR Template Preparation Kit was used to extract genomic DNA from frozen PBMCs. An Illumina HiSeq 3000 was used to sequence the libraries paired-end with 151 bp reads. From the authors' description of their analysis: CutAdapt was used to remove raw reads lacking the multiplex PCR primer sequences. High-quality paired reads were merged into contigs with PEAR. By aligning each contig to reference sequences, MiXCR assigned the TRB V, D and J gene segments to that contig. To remove sequencing errors, CDR3 sequences were clustered according to base quality and sequence similarity. Shannon entropy, normalized by the natural log of the productive TCR sequence number, served as the measure of diversity. One minus Shannon entropy divided by the natural log of the number of unique clonotypes was used as the definition of clonality. Progression-free survival cut-offs for repertoire metrics were chosen using the Youden index of ROC curves, with analyses run in R 3.5.3. In-frame beta chains were kept once TCRdb had trimmed the public reads at Q25 with fastp and called clones with MiXCR. Rows are unified per CDR3 protein, each entry keeping the most common DNA and genes. Here the V and J calls rest on TCRdb's processing, not on the authors' analysis. Recorded for this sample are some 19,000 distinct CDR3 sequences; 50% of them occurred a single time. The ten largest account for over 25% of the sample.

Broader findings and caveats from the paper: Unique TCR clone counts fell after SBRT (median 10,088 before versus several thousand after; Wilcoxon paired P=0.011). Post-SBRT Shannon entropy and its change from baseline were lower in patients who developed distant metastases; baseline Shannon entropy was not associated with metastases. Differences in TRBV and TRBJ usage frequencies by metastasis status were reportedly observed in two V genes at baseline and in roughly ten V and two J genes after SBRT. All reported P values were unadjusted for multiple comparisons. Tumor specificity of expanded TCR clones was not determined. The study was limited by the small cohort and short follow-up, and independent validation of the study findings is required.

A history of other malignancies or of prior chemotherapy or radiotherapy was absent in all patients, and node-negative disease was shown on CT and PET/CT in all patients. Roughly 6 milliliters of peripheral venous blood were drawn into EDTA tubes at each of two time points. PBMCs were isolated by Ficoll-Paque Plus density-gradient centrifugation. Right after collection, samples were placed at -80 degrees C and kept there until analysis. The source is a donor older than 45 with non-small cell lung cancer. The sample was PBMCs, taken before or after stereotactic body radiation therapy (not recorded which).

The DNA sequence is as follows: TGTGCCAGCAGTTTATCGATAGGGATCCAGCCCCAGCATTTT. Its translation is CASSLSIGIQPQHF. The chain uses TRBV27 and TRBJ1-5, with the D gene not clear enough to name. Reading the germline V gene (reference sequence) gives CDR1 MNHEY and CDR2 SMNVEV. The CDR3 numbers 14 residues from cysteine through phenylalanine. Kept here is only the CDR3 DNA, which spans 42 bases and is read in frame from base 1. V and J are truncated by 0 bases and 7 bases respectively, leaving an intervening sequence of 10 bases.